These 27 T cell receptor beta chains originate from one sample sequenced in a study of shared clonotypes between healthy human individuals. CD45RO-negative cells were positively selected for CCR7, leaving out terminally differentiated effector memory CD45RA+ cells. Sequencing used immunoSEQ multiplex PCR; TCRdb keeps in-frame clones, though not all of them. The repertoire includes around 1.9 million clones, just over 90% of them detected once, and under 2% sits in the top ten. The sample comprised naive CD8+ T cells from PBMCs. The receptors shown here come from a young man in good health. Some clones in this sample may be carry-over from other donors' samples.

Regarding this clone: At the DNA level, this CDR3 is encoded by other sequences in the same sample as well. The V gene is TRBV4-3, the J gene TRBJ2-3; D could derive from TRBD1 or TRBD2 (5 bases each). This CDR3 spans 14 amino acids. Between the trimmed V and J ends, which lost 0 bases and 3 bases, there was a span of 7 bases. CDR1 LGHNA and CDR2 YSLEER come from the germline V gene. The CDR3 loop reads CASSQDWGTDTQYF. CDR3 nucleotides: TGCGCCAGCAGCCAAGACTGGGGGACAGATACGCAGTATTTT.

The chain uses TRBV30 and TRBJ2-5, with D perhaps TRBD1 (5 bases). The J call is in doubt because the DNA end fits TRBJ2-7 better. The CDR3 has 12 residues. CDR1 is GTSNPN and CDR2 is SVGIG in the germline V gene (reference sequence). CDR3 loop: CAWSVGAYEQYF. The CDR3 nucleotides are TGTGCCTGGAGTGTAGGGGCCTACGAGCAGTACTTC.

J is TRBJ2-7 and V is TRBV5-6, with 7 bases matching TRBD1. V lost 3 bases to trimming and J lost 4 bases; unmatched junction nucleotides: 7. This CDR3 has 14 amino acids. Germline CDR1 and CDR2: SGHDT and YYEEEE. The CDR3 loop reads CASSSPDRRYEQYF. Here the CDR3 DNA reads TGTGCCAGCAGCTCCCCGGACAGGAGGTACGAGCAGTACTTC.

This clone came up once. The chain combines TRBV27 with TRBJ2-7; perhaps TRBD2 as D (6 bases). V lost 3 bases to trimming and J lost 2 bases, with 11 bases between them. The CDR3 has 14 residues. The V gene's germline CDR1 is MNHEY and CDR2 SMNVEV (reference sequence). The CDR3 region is CASSFAGRTYEQYF. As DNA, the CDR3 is TGTGCCAGCAGTTTCGCGGGGCGGACCTACGAGCAGTACTTC.

The CDR3 bases are TGTGCCAGCAGCCCGCAAGACGAGGGCTACGAGCAGTACTTC. It specifies CASSPQDEGYEQYF. The V and J genes are TRBV11-2 and TRBJ2-7; D is perhaps TRBD2 (5 bases). V was trimmed by 5 bases and J by 3 bases, leaving 14 bases between them. This CDR3 is 14 amino acids long. Per the germline V gene, CDR1 is SGHAT and CDR2 is FQNNGV.

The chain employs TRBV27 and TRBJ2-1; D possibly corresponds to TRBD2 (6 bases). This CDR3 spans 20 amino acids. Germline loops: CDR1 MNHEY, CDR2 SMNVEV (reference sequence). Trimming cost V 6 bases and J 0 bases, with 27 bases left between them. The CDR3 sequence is CASSALSNKLAPSSYNEQFF. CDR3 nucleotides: TGTGCCAGCAGCGCACTTTCTAATAAACTAGCCCCGAGCTCCTACAATGAGCAGTTCTTC.

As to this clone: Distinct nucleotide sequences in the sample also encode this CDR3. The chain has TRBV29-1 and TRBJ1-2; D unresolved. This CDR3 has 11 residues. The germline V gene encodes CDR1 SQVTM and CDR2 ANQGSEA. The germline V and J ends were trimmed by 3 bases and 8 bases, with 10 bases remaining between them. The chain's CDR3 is CSVEPGGGYTF. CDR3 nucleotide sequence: TGCAGCGTTGAGCCCGGAGGCGGCTACACCTTC.

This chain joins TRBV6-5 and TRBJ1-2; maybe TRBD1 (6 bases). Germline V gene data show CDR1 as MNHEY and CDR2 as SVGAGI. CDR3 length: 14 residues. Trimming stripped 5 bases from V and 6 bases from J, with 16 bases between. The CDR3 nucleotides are TGTGCCAGCAGTCCCTTTACAGGGTCCCATGGCTACACCTTC. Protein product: CASSPFTGSHGYTF.

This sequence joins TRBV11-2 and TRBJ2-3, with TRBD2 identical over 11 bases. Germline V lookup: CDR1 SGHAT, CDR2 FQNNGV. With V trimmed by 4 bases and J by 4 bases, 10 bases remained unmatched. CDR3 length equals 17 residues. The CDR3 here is CASSSLLAGGPSDTQYF. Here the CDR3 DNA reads TGTGCCAGCAGCTCGTTATTAGCGGGAGGGCCCTCAGATACGCAGTATTTT. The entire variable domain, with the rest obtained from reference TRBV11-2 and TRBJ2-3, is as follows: EAGVAQSPRYKIIEKRQSVAFWCNPISGHATLYWYQQILGQGPKLLIQFQNNGVVDDSQLPKDRFSAERLKGVDSTLKIQPAKLEDSAVYLCASSSLLAGGPSDTQYFGPGTRLTVL.

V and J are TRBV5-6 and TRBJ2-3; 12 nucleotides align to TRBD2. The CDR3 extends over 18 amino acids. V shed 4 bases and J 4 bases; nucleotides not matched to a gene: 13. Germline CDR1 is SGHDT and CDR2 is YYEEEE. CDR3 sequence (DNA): TGTGCCAGCAGCCAAACTAGCGGGAGGTCAGGGATCCCAGATACGCAGTATTTT. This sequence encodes CASSQTSGRSGIPDTQYF.

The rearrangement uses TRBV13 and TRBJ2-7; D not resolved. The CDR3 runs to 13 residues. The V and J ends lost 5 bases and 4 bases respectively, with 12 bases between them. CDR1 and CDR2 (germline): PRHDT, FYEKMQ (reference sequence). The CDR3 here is CASSQDPGYEQYF. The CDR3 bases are TGTGCCAGCAGCCAGGACCCGGGTTACGAGCAGTACTTC. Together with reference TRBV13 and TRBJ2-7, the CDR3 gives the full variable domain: AAGVIQSPRHLIKEKRETATLKCYPIPRHDTVYWYQQGPGQDPQFLISFYEKMQSDKGSIPDRFSAQQFSDYHSELNMSSLELGDSALYFCASSQDPGYEQYFGPGTRLTVT.

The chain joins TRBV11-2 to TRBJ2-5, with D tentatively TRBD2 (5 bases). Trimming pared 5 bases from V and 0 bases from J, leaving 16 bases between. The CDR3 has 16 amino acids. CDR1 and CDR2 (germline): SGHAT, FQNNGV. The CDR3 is CASSGRLKGYQETQYF. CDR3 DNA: TGTGCCAGCAGCGGGAGACTGAAGGGTTACCAAGAGACCCAGTACTTC.

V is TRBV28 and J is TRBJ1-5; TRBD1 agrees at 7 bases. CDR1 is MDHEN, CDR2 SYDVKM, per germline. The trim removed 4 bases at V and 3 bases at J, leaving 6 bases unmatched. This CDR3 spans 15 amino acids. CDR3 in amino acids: CASSYGQEVNQPQHF. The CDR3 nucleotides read TGTGCCAGCAGTTACGGACAGGAAGTCAATCAGCCCCAGCATTTT. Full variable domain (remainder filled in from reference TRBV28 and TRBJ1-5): DVKVTQSSRYLVKRTGEKVFLECVQDMDHENMFWYRQDPGLGLRLIYFSYDVKMKEKGDIPEGYSVSREKKERFSLILESASTNQTSMYLCASSYGQEVNQPQHFGDGTRLSIL.

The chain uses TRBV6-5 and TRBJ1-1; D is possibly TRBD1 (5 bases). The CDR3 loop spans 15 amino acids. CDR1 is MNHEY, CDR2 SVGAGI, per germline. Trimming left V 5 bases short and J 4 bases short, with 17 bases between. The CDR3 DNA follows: TGTGCCAGCAGTCAGGGACGGTGGACTCTCACTGAAGCTTTCTTT. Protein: CASSQGRWTLTEAFF.

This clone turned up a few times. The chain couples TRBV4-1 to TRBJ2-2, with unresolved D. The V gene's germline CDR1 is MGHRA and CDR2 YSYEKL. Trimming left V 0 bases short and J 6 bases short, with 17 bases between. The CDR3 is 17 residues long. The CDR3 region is CASSQEDGDKSAGELFF. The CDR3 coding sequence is TGCGCCAGCAGCCAAGAGGATGGAGATAAGTCCGCCGGGGAGCTGTTTTTT.

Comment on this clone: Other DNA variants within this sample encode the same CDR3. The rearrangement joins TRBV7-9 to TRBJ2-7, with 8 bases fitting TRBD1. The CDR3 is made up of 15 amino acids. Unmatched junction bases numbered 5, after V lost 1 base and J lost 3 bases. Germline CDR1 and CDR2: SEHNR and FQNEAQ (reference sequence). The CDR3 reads CASSLVGTGGYEQYF. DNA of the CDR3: TGTGCCAGCAGCTTAGTGGGGACAGGAGGCTACGAGCAGTACTTC.

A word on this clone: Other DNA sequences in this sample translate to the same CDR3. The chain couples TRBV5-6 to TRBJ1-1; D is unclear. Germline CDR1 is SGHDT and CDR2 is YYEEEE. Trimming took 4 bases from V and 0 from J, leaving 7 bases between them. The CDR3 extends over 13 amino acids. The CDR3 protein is CASSPGVNTEAFF. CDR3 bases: TGTGCCAGCAGCCCGGGAGTGAACACTGAAGCTTTCTTT.

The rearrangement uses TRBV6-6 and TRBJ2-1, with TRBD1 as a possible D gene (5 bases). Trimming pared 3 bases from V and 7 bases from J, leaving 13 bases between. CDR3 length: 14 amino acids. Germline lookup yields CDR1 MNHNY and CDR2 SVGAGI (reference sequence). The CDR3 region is CASSYRSRVNEQFF. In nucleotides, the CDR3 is TGTGCCAGCAGTTATCGGTCCAGGGTAAATGAGCAGTTCTTC.

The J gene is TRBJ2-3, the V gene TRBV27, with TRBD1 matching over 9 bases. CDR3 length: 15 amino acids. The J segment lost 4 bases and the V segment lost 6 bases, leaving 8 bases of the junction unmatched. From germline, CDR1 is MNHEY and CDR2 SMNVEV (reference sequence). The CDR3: CASRPGDRVADTQYF. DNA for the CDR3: TGTGCCAGCAGACCCGGGGACAGGGTGGCAGATACGCAGTATTTT.

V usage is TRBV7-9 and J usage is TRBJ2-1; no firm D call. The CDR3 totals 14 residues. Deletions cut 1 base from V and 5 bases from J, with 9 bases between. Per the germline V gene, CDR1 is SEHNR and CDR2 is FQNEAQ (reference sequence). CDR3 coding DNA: TGTGCCAGCAGCTTAGGAGGTCAAAACAATGAGCAGTTCTTC. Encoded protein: CASSLGGQNNEQFF.

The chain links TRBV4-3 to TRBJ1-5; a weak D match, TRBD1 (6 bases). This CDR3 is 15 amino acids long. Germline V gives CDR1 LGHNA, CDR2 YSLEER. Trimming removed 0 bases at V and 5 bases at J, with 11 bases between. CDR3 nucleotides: TGCGCCAGCAGCCAAGATCAGGGGAGGGATCAGCCCCAGCATTTT. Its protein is CASSQDQGRDQPQHF.

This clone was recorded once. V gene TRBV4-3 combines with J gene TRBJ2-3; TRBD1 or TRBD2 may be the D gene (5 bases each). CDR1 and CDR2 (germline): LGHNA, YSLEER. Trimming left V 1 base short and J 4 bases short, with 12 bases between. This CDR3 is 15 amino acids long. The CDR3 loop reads CASSQVTGPSDTQYF. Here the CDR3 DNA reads TGCGCCAGCAGCCAAGTTACGGGGCCCTCAGATACGCAGTATTTT.

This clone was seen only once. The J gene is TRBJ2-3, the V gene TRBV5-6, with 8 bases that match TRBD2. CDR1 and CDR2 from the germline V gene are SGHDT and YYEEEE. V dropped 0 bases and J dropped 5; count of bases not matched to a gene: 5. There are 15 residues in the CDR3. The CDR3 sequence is CASSLGTSSGDTQYF. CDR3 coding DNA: TGTGCCAGCAGCTTGGGGACTAGCTCAGGAGATACGCAGTATTTT.

CDR3 loop: CATTQRRGGNYEQYF. DNA for the CDR3: TGTGCCACCACTCAACGGAGGGGTGGAAACTACGAGCAGTACTTC. The rearrangement uses TRBV15 and TRBJ2-7; D might be TRBD2 (6 bases). There are 15 residues in the CDR3. Trimming stripped 7 bases from V and 3 bases from J, with 19 bases between. Germline V gene data show CDR1 as LNHNV and CDR2 as YYDKDF (reference sequence).

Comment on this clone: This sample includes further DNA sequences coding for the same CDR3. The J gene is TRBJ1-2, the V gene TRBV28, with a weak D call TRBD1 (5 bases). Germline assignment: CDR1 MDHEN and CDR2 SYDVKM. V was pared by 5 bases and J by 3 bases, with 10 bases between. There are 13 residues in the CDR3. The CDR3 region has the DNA TGTGCCAGCAGTCTGGGGGGGGACTATGGCTACACCTTC. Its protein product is CASSLGGDYGYTF.

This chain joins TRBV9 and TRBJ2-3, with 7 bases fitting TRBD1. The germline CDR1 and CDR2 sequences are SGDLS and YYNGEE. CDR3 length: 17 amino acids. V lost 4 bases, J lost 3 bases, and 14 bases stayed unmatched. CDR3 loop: CASSPPGQGVSTDTQYF. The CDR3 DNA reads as TGTGCCAGCAGCCCTCCGGGGCAGGGGGTTTCGACAGATACGCAGTATTTT.

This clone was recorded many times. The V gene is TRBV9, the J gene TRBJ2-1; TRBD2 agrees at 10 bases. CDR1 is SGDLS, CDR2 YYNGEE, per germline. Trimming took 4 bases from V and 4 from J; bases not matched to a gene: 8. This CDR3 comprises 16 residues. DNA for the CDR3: TGTGCCAGCAGCCTGTTCGGGACTAGCGTTTACAATGAGCAGTTCTTC. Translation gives CASSLFGTSVYNEQFF.